The 21 T cell receptor beta chains listed next were all sequenced from one sample in a study of CD8+ T cells in alopecia areata. RNA extraction was followed by reverse transcription into cDNA, which acted as the sequencing template. Some clones are missing from TCRdb's copy, which holds only in-frame ones; the method was immunoSEQ multiplex PCR. The sample holds approximately 150,000 clones, 87% seen once. This material consisted of CD8+ T cells sorted from blood, taken at week 0. The receptor set was obtained from a human donor with alopecia areata.

This clone was seen just once. The chain uses TRBV11-2 and TRBJ2-1; D is unclear. The CDR3 is 14 residues long. Germline V gene sequence: CDR1 SGHAT, CDR2 FQNNGV. V was shortened by 1 base and J by 1 base, with 5 bases between the two germline ends. The CDR3 protein is CASSLVISYNEQFF. CDR3 DNA: TGTGCCAGCAGCTTAGTTATATCCTACAATGAGCAGTTCTTC.

The genes are TRBV19 and TRBJ2-5; the D call may be TRBD1 or TRBD2 (5 bases each). The ends were cut back, 5 bases at V and 5 bases at J, with 18 bases in the middle. The CDR3 has 15 amino acids. Germline CDR1 reads LNHDA; CDR2 reads SQIVND (reference sequence). The CDR3 loop reads CASSFGRDEMETQYF. CDR3 DNA: TGTGCCAGTAGTTTCGGACGGGACGAGATGGAGACCCAGTACTTC.

This chain links TRBV4-2 with TRBJ2-5; D unclear. This CDR3 spans 15 amino acids. V gave up 1 base and J gave up 2 bases, with 11 bases separating them. CDR1 and CDR2 (germline): LGHNA, YNFKEQ. The CDR3 protein is CASSQVEGNQETQYF. CDR3 in DNA: TGTGCCAGCAGCCAAGTGGAAGGGAATCAAGAGACCCAGTACTTC.

The chain recombines TRBV5-6 with TRBJ2-3; D not resolved. CDR1 is SGHDT, CDR2 YYEEEE, per germline. Trimming removed 2 bases at V and 9 bases at J, with 7 bases between. The CDR3 consists of 11 residues. The CDR3 nucleotides read TGTGCCAGCAGCTTTGAGACCACGCAGTATTTT. Its translation: CASSFETTQYF.

CDR3 residues: CASSSESGFAGDTQYF. DNA for the CDR3: TGTGCCAGCAGCTCGGAGAGCGGGTTTGCTGGAGATACGCAGTATTTT. V usage is TRBV7-6 and J usage is TRBJ2-3, with D tentatively TRBD2 (6 bases). V gave up 4 bases and J gave up 5 bases, with 19 bases separating them. Germline CDR1 and CDR2: SGHVS and FNYEAQ. The CDR3 runs 16 residues.

A word on this clone: The identical CDR3 is also encoded by other nucleotide sequences in the sample. The chain is built from TRBV19 and TRBJ2-7, with D tentatively TRBD2 (6 bases). CDR1 and CDR2 from the germline V gene are LNHDA and SQIVND (reference sequence). The CDR3 has 14 amino acids. The V and J ends lost 3 bases and 0 bases respectively, with 9 bases between them. The CDR3 region has the DNA TGTGCCAGTAGTATCGCGGGGAGCTCCTACGAGCAGTACTTC. It translates to CASSIAGSSYEQYF.

The chain combines TRBV27 with TRBJ2-4; weak D call: TRBD1 (6 bases). Germline V lookup: CDR1 MNHEY, CDR2 SMNVEV (reference sequence). Trimming cost V 2 bases and J 6 bases, with 11 bases left between them. The length of the CDR3 is 14 residues. The CDR3 is CASSLAGQRNIQYF. The CDR3 DNA reads TGTGCCAGCAGTTTAGCAGGACAGAGAAACATTCAGTACTTC.

V is TRBV5-1 and J is TRBJ2-2; D gene unclear. Per germline, CDR1 SGHRS and CDR2 YFSETQ. The CDR3 has 12 amino acids. Trimming pared 4 bases from V and 6 bases from J, leaving 7 bases between. The CDR3 here is CASSPVSGELFF. DNA of the CDR3: TGCGCCAGCAGCCCTGTTTCCGGGGAGCTGTTTTTT.

The V gene is TRBV4-1, the J gene TRBJ2-3; D ambiguous. Germline V gives CDR1 MGHRA, CDR2 YSYEKL. The length of the CDR3 is 12 residues. V lost 0 bases, J lost 5 bases, and 3 bases lay in between. The CDR3 DNA reads TGCGCCAGCAGCCAAGACGGAGATACGCAGTATTTT. This gives the protein CASSQDGDTQYF.

The chain combines TRBV25-1 with TRBJ1-1, with TRBD1 matching over 8 bases. Per germline, CDR1 MGHDK and CDR2 SYGVNS. The length of the CDR3 is 14 residues. V was clipped by 7 bases and J by 5 bases; unmatched bases: 9. CDR3 bases: TGTGCCAGCACAGACAGGGGAGATGGAACTGAAGCTTTCTTT. Protein: CASTDRGDGTEAFF.

The V gene is TRBV9, the J gene TRBJ2-5; D is possibly TRBD2 (6 bases). Germline-derived CDR1 and CDR2 are SGDLS and YYNGEE. The germline V and J ends were trimmed by 2 bases and 5 bases, with 19 bases remaining between them. The CDR3 consists of 16 residues. The CDR3 here is CASSVGGGGVGETQYF. For the CDR3, the DNA is TGTGCCAGCAGCGTGGGCGGAGGCGGGGTTGGGGAGACCCAGTACTTC.

This clone was seen just once. The V call is TRBV10-3, the J call TRBJ2-1; 7 nucleotides align to TRBD2. This CDR3 has 15 residues. The V gene end was trimmed by 6 bases and the J gene end by 8 bases; junction bases not matched to a gene: 13. The germline V gene has CDR1 ENHRY and CDR2 SYGVKD. This CDR3 is CAISRRDYHAHEQFF. In nucleotides, the CDR3 is TGTGCCATCAGCCGACGGGACTATCATGCGCATGAGCAGTTCTTC.

V usage is TRBV6-4 and J usage is TRBJ2-1; 12 bases match TRBD2. Germline CDR1 reads MRHNA; CDR2 reads SNTAGT. The CDR3 is 16 amino acids. V trimming: 3 bases; J trimming: 9 bases; junction bases outside the gene matches: 9. The CDR3 here is CASSETASGGAGEQFF. The CDR3 DNA follows: TGTGCCAGCAGTGAAACTGCTAGCGGGGGGGCCGGTGAGCAGTTCTTC.

The chain employs TRBV29-1 and TRBJ2-1; 7 bases are a match to TRBD1. V was clipped by 4 bases and J by 6 bases; unmatched bases: 6. This CDR3 comprises 13 residues. Germline V gene data show CDR1 as SQVTM and CDR2 as ANQGSEA. The DNA for the CDR3 is TGCAGCGTTGTAACAGGGGATACCAATGAGCAGTTCTTC. Encoded protein: CSVVTGDTNEQFF.

The rearrangement links TRBV4-1 to TRBJ2-7; D gene unclear. The CDR3 is made up of 11 amino acids. The V gene lost 7 bases and the J gene lost 3 bases, with 7 bases spanning the gap. Germline-derived CDR1 and CDR2 are MGHRA and YSYEKL. The CDR3 reads CASTDGYEQYF. The CDR3 DNA sequence: TGCGCCAGCACGGATGGCTACGAGCAGTACTTC.

V usage is TRBV15 and J usage is TRBJ2-1, with D possibly being TRBD1 or TRBD2 (6 bases each). Germline-derived CDR1 and CDR2 are LNHNV and YYDKDF (reference sequence). The CDR3 extends over 13 amino acids. The CDR3 here is CAASGGGPDEQFF. CDR3 DNA sequence: TGTGCAGCCTCTGGTGGGGGGCCGGATGAGCAGTTCTTC.

The chain employs TRBV7-9 and TRBJ1-1, with 7 bases aligning to TRBD1. Germline V gene sequence: CDR1 SEHNR, CDR2 FQNEAQ (reference sequence). J lost 5 bases, V lost 5 bases, and 2 bases had no gene match. This CDR3 region has 12 residues. This CDR3 is CASSPRGTEAFF. The CDR3 DNA is TGTGCCAGCAGCCCCAGGGGGACTGAAGCTTTCTTT.

This clone was seen a single time. One end of the junction fails to match germline, which may point to a read error. The V call is TRBV5-6, the J call TRBJ2-3, with no clear D. Germline V gene data show CDR1 as SGHDT and CDR2 as YYEEEE. The CDR3 is 13 residues long. CDR3 DNA: TGTGCCAGCAGCTCAGATATTACGCCGAACTTGGATTTT. Protein: CASSSDITPNLDF.

This clone was recorded only once. This chain links TRBV4-2 with TRBJ2-7; D may be TRBD1 (6 bases). From germline, CDR1 is LGHNA and CDR2 YNFKEQ. The CDR3 is 16 residues long. Trimming removed 0 bases at V and 2 bases at J, with 14 bases between. The CDR3 coding sequence is TGTGCCAGCAGCCAAGACCAACAGGGATCGGCCTACGAGCAGTACTTC. Translating it yields CASSQDQQGSAYEQYF.

CDR3 in DNA: TGCAGCGTTGAGGGACTAGCAACAGATACGCAGTATTTT. This codes for CSVEGLATDTQYF. The V and J genes are TRBV29-1 and TRBJ2-3; 9 nucleotides align to TRBD2. With V trimmed by 3 bases and J by 3 bases, 1 base remained unmatched. The CDR3 totals 13 residues. Germline CDR1 is SQVTM and CDR2 is ANQGSEA.

This clone appeared a single time. The chain recombines TRBV29-1 with TRBJ2-7; D might be TRBD1 (6 bases). V lost 0 bases, J lost 0 bases, and 12 bases lay in between. Germline V gene sequence: CDR1 SQVTM, CDR2 ANQGSEA. The CDR3 sequence is 15 residues long. DNA for the CDR3: TGCAGCGTTGAAGATTCGGGACAAAACTCCTACGAGCAGTACTTC. It is translated as CSVEDSGQNSYEQYF.